This T cell receptor (beta chain) was documented in a study of PD-L1 blockade in urothelial cancer. Across the whole study: The patients' atezolizumab therapy, 1,200 mg intravenously every 3 weeks, started in about 2014. Analysis of blood occurred 3 weeks (second dose) and 6 weeks after treatment start.

The authors spiked synthetic TCR analog templates into each PCR. The assay was immunoSEQ multiplex PCR, and TCRdb's table has in-frame clones only and misses some. The repertoire has 85,000 to 100,000 clones, around 87% of them found once; the top ten carry roughly 2%. This CDR3 has 18 residues. Germline assignment: CDR1 GTSNPN and CDR2 SVGIG (reference sequence). Losses at the gene ends were 0 bases for V and 1 base for J; bases not matched to a gene: 9. As to time point: pretreatment peripheral blood. The cohort comprised individuals with locally advanced or metastatic urothelial carcinoma. The sequencing used PBMCs, collected around atezolizumab (anti-PD-L1) treatment. This chain connects TRBV30 to TRBJ2-6; 7 positions match TRBD1. This receptor was identified in a man in his 60s with urothelial cancer. CDR3 sequence (DNA): TGTGCCTGGAGTGTACTATTGGGACAGCATTCTGGGGCCAACGTCCTGACTTTC. It is translated as CAWSVLLGQHSGANVLTF.